Following are 10 T cell receptor beta chains from one sample sequenced in a study of molecular identifiers for immune sequencing clone quantification. TCRdb itself ran the PCR reads through MiXCR, one entry per CDR3 protein. The sample contains some 40,000 distinct CDR3 sequences, less than 20% of which appear only once. The sequenced sample was naive CD8+ T cells from blood, with Jurkat cell RNA spiked in. Subset of the sample: FACS-sorted CD8+CD4-CCR7+CD45RA+ naive T cells. The receptors shown here come from a human donor in good health. Some libraries in this study had Jurkat cell RNA spiked in.

In its sample, this clonotype was seen a few times. The rearrangement joins TRBV7-9 to TRBJ2-5; possibly TRBD1 or TRBD2 for D (5 bases each). CDR3 length: 15 residues. From germline, CDR1 is SEHNR and CDR2 FQNEAQ (reference sequence). Trimming took 1 base from V and 6 from J, leaving 15 bases between them. The CDR3 DNA is TGTGCCAGCAGCTTAGGGTGGGGGACGGCCCAGACCCAGTACTTC. It yields the protein CASSLGWGTAQTQYF.

This clonotype is deemed medium-sized (0.01 to 0.1%). The CDR3 is CASSLGAEAFF. CDR3 in DNA: TGTGCCAGCAGTTTAGGAGCCGAAGCTTTCTTT. This sequence joins TRBV12-3 or TRBV12-4 and TRBJ1-1, with D unclear. Trimming took 1 base from V and 8 from J, leaving 5 bases between them. The CDR3 totals 11 residues.

This clonotype was seen at least ten times. The gene calls are TRBV6-2 or TRBV6-3 and TRBJ2-6; D unresolved. CDR3 length equals 16 residues. V shed 6 bases and J shed 2 bases, with 14 bases lying between them. The V gene's germline CDR1 is MNHEY and CDR2 SVGEGT. The CDR3 DNA reads as TGTGCCAGCAGCCAAACGGCGGCCACTGGGGCCAACGTCCTGACTTTC. Amino acid sequence: CASSQTAATGANVLTF.

Concerning this clonotype: This may arise from a read error, as a much more abundant clone is one base away. This is likely a read error, given that the CDR3 carries no conserved phenylalanine or tryptophan at its end. The CDR3 DNA reads as TGTGCCAGCAGCTTAGAGGAGACTACCTACAATGAGCAGTTCTCC. It specifies CASSLEETTYNEQFS. This rearrangement joins TRBV13 to TRBJ2-1, with a possible D match to TRBD2 (5 bases). Germline-derived CDR1 and CDR2 are PRHDT and FYEKMQ (reference sequence). The ends were cut back, 1 base at V and 2 bases at J, with 9 bases in the middle. The CDR3 has 15 amino acids.

This clonotype was counted ten times or more. The chain's CDR3 is CASSLAYNEQFF. The CDR3 region has the DNA TGTGCCAGCAGTTTAGCTTACAATGAGCAGTTCTTC. This chain connects TRBV12-3 or TRBV12-4 to TRBJ2-1; the D is unclear. The CDR3 consists of 12 residues. Trimming stripped 0 bases from V and 4 bases from J, with 1 base between.

A note on this clonotype: A read error may produce the germline difference seen at one junction end. The chain couples TRBV13 to TRBJ2-7; 7 nucleotides agree with TRBD2. Germline assignment: CDR1 PRHDT and CDR2 FYEKMQ (reference sequence). The CDR3 is 18 residues long. CDR3 sequence: CASSFLAEDPGGSYVQYF. CDR3 nucleotide sequence: TGTGCCAGCAGCTTCTTAGCGGAGGACCCGGGAGGCTCCTACGTGCAGTACTTC.

The chain recombines TRBV16 with TRBJ2-3; 7 bases agree with TRBD1. The trim removed 2 bases at V and 7 bases at J, leaving 12 bases unmatched. This CDR3 is 16 amino acids long. Germline-derived CDR1 and CDR2 are KGHSY and FQNENV. CDR3 sequence (DNA): TGTGCCAGCAGCCAAATACGGGACAGAGGGAAATATACGCAGTATTTT. Translation: CASSQIRDRGKYTQYF.

This clonotype was detected many times. The chain carries TRBV7-9 and TRBJ2-7; TRBD1 aligns across 11 bases. The CDR3 contains 14 residues. CDR1 SEHNR and CDR2 FQNEAQ come from the germline V gene (reference sequence). The ends lost 6 bases at V and 6 bases at J; junction bases unmatched: 7. CDR3 sequence: CASRSGTGGLEQYF. The DNA of the CDR3 is TGTGCCAGCAGATCCGGGACAGGGGGACTCGAGCAGTACTTC.

This clonotype was observed once. Possible read error: a much larger clone is one base away. The chain employs TRBV6-2 or TRBV6-3 and TRBJ2-7; no reliable D call. The germline gives CDR1 MNHEY, CDR2 SVGEGT. Trimming pared 2 bases from V and 2 bases from J, leaving 7 bases between. The CDR3 contains 13 residues. CDR3 DNA: TGTGCCAGCAGTTACGCCCGTGCCTACGAGCAGTACTTC. Amino acids: CASSYARAYEQYF.

This clonotype was seen a few times. This chain uses TRBV6-2 or TRBV6-3 with TRBJ2-1; 10 bases align to TRBD2. Germline assignment: CDR1 MNHEY and CDR2 SVGEGT. This CDR3 has 15 residues. Losses at the gene ends were 6 bases for V and 2 bases for J; bases not matched to a gene: 4. CDR3 residues: CASSEGLAAYNEQFF. The CDR3 nucleotides read TGTGCCAGCAGCGAAGGACTAGCGGCCTACAATGAGCAGTTCTTC.